Following are 23 T cell receptor beta chains from one sample sequenced in a study of blood T cell repertoires in COVID-19. The method was immunoSEQ multiplex PCR; TCRdb's version includes in-frame clones alone and lacks a portion of them. Among 200,000 to 300,000 clones listed, about 91% were seen once. Sequenced material: PBMCs or T cells enriched from blood (not recorded which). The receptors derive from a middle-aged woman with acute COVID-19.

The rearrangement links TRBV10-1 to TRBJ2-5, with TRBD2 matching 7 bases. The trim removed 9 bases at V and 0 bases at J, leaving 4 bases unmatched. This CDR3 region has 13 residues. Germline lookup yields CDR1 WNHNN and CDR2 SYGVQD (reference sequence). The CDR3 DNA sequence: TGCGCCAGGAGCGGGACGTACCAAGAGACCCAGTACTTC. Translated: CARSGTYQETQYF.

The chain couples TRBV21-1 to TRBJ1-5; the D call in the table, TRBD1, was not verified against the DNA. TRBV21-1 constitutes a pseudogene. The CDR3 totals 12 residues. The CDR3 reads CASFGTGKPQHF. CDR3 DNA: TGTGCCAGCTTCGGGACAGGGAAGCCCCAGCATTTT.

This chain links TRBV7-2 with TRBJ1-5; D is ambiguous. Germline CDR1 SGHTA, CDR2 FQGNSA. V gave up 1 base and J gave up 2 bases, with 12 bases separating them. The CDR3 extends over 16 amino acids. The CDR3 bases are TGTGCCAGCAGCTTAGAGATGAACCCAGGCAATCAGCCCCAGCATTTT. Translation: CASSLEMNPGNQPQHF. Complete variable domain (other parts from reference TRBV7-2 and TRBJ1-5): GAGVSQSPSNKVTEKGKDVELRCDPISGHTALYWYRQSLGQGLEFLIYFQGNSAPDKSGLPSDRFSAERTGGSVSTLTIQRTQQEDSAVYLCASSLEMNPGNQPQHFGDGTRLSIL.

The chain has TRBV5-1 and TRBJ2-5; 7 positions match TRBD1. CDR3 length equals 15 residues. Germline CDR1 is SGHRS and CDR2 is YFSETQ. Trimming took 2 bases from V and 0 from J; bases not matched to a gene: 4. CDR3 loop: CASSLTGQNQETQYF. As DNA, the CDR3 is TGCGCCAGCAGCTTAACGGGACAGAACCAAGAGACCCAGTACTTC.

This chain uses TRBV4-3 with TRBJ1-3, with D unclear. With 4 bases removed from V and 0 bases from J, the gap between germline ends came to 10 bases. The CDR3 extends over 15 amino acids. Germline CDR1 LGHNA, CDR2 YSLEER. CDR3 sequence (DNA): TGCGCCAGCAGCCCTGTCGGGGACTCTGGAAACACCATATATTTT. Translating gives CASSPVGDSGNTIYF.

The rearrangement joins TRBV4-3 to TRBJ1-1, with D maybe TRBD1 (5 bases). This CDR3 comprises 13 residues. Trimming left V 0 bases short and J 9 bases short, with 11 bases between. CDR1 LGHNA and CDR2 YSLEER come from the germline V gene. The CDR3 region is CASSQDRGIQAFF. CDR3 nucleotides: TGCGCCAGCAGCCAAGATAGGGGAATTCAAGCTTTCTTT.

The V call is TRBV27, the J call TRBJ2-4; D may be TRBD2 (7 bases). The CDR3 is 19 residues long. The germline CDR1 and CDR2 sequences are MNHEY and SMNVEV (reference sequence). The CDR3 DNA follows: TGTGCTACGACGTCAGGGGACTACGAGGGTCTACTAGCCAAAAACATTCAGTACTTC. Its translation is CATTSGDYEGLLAKNIQYF.

The chain couples TRBV3-1 (or the pseudogene TRBV3-2) to TRBJ1-6; TRBD1 agrees at 8 bases. Germline V lookup: CDR1 LGHDT, CDR2 YNNKEL (reference sequence). The V and J ends lost 4 bases and 11 bases, in that order; junction bases with no gene match: 10. CDR3 size: 15 residues. CDR3 in amino acids: CASSPIPTGVAPLHF. The CDR3 nucleotides are TGTGCCAGCAGCCCGATCCCGACAGGGGTGGCACCCCTCCACTTT.

This clone was picked up one time. The rearrangement uses TRBV15 and TRBJ2-5, with D possibly TRBD1 on 6 matching bases. The germline gives CDR1 LNHNV, CDR2 YYDKDF (reference sequence). The CDR3 covers 15 residues. V lost 1 base and J lost 5, with 14 bases in between. The CDR3 nucleotides are TGTGCCACCAGCAGAGCTGCAGGGGCTCGGGAGACCCAGTACTTC. This codes for CATSRAAGARETQYF.

The gene calls are TRBV10-3 and TRBJ1-5, with 7 bases matching TRBD1. This CDR3 is built from 14 residues. V lost 10 bases to trimming and J lost 3 bases; unmatched junction nucleotides: 9. Germline CDR1 is ENHRY and CDR2 is SYGVKD. The CDR3 here is CATAGTEDNQPQHF. CDR3 nucleotide sequence: TGTGCCACCGCCGGGACAGAGGACAATCAGCCCCAGCATTTT.

The rearrangement uses TRBV30 and TRBJ1-4; possibly TRBD1 for D (5 bases). V was clipped by 6 bases and J by 10 bases, with 9 bases between them. CDR1 is GTSNPN, CDR2 SVGIG, per germline (reference sequence). The CDR3 contains 10 residues. The CDR3 DNA sequence: TGTGCCTGCGGTAGGGGAAAACTGTTTTTT. Protein product: CACGRGKLFF.

This clone came up once. CDR3 sequence reads: CASSQDGLALITGELFF. The CDR3 bases are TGCGCCAGCAGCCAAGATGGCCTAGCTCTAATCACCGGGGAGCTGTTTTTT. The rearrangement links TRBV4-1 to TRBJ2-2; tentative D call: TRBD2 (5 bases). The CDR3 consists of 17 residues. The germline V gene has CDR1 MGHRA and CDR2 YSYEKL. V lost 0 bases to trimming and J lost 4 bases, with 15 bases between them.

The V gene is TRBV7-9, the J gene TRBJ1-4, with unresolved D. Germline loops: CDR1 SEHNR, CDR2 FQNEAQ (reference sequence). The CDR3 totals 15 residues. V dropped 8 bases and J dropped 5 bases, with 18 bases sitting between them. CDR3 residues: CASRGGGKKNEKLFF. CDR3 DNA: TGTGCCAGCCGGGGTGGAGGCAAGAAAAATGAAAAACTGTTTTTT.

The J gene is TRBJ2-1, the V gene TRBV2; 9 bases map to TRBD2. Germline values: CDR1 SNHLY, CDR2 FYNNEI. Trimming took 1 base from V and 3 from J; bases not matched to a gene: 1. The CDR3 loop spans 15 amino acids. CDR3 amino acids: CASSEGLAVYNEQFF. The CDR3 DNA follows: TGTGCCAGCAGTGAAGGACTAGCGGTCTACAATGAGCAGTTCTTC.

This chain links TRBV10-3 with TRBJ2-7; 7 nucleotides line up with TRBD1. Germline V gene sequence: CDR1 ENHRY, CDR2 SYGVKD. V trimming: 0 bases; J trimming: 3 bases; junction bases outside the gene matches: 2. The CDR3 runs to 14 residues. CDR3 nucleotides: TGTGCCATCAGTGAGTCGGGGACAGACTACGAGCAGTACTTC. Amino acid sequence: CAISESGTDYEQYF.

This clone was detected only once. The chain has TRBV3-1 (or the pseudogene TRBV3-2) and TRBJ1-6, with D maybe TRBD1 (5 bases). Germline assignment: CDR1 LGHDT and CDR2 YNNKEL (reference sequence). CDR3 length: 15 residues. Deletions cut 1 base from V and 7 bases from J, with 11 bases between. DNA of the CDR3: TGTGCCAGCAGCCAAGGGGGGGTTTGGAATTCACCCCTCCACTTT. Amino acid sequence: CASSQGGVWNSPLHF.

The chain couples TRBV7-2 to TRBJ2-1; TRBD1 matches at 10 bases. Unmatched junction bases numbered 3, after V lost 4 bases and J lost 3 bases. The CDR3 is made up of 15 amino acids. CDR1 and CDR2 (germline): SGHTA, FQGNSA. The CDR3 reads CASSWGTGVYNEQFF. The CDR3, as DNA: TGTGCCAGCAGCTGGGGGACAGGGGTCTACAATGAGCAGTTCTTC.

This clone was detected only a few times. The genes are TRBV6-1 and TRBJ1-6, with 7 positions matching TRBD1. In germline, CDR1 is MNHNS, CDR2 SASEGT. CDR3 length equals 16 residues. Unmatched junction bases numbered 6, after V lost 2 bases and J lost 5 bases. The CDR3 coding sequence is TGTGCCAGCAGTGAATTTAGGGGGCGGAATAATTCACCCCTCCACTTT. This codes for CASSEFRGRNNSPLHF.

This clone has just a few counts. The V gene is TRBV20-1, the J gene TRBJ2-7; 7 bases align to TRBD2. From germline, CDR1 is DFQATT and CDR2 SNEGSKA (reference sequence). The CDR3 totals 14 residues. Trimming at V came to 3 bases and at J to 0 bases, leaving 5 bases not matched to a gene. This chain's CDR3 is CSASGGDFSYEQYF. The CDR3, as DNA: TGCAGTGCTAGTGGGGGGGACTTCTCCTACGAGCAGTACTTC.

The gene calls are TRBV7-9 and TRBJ1-5; 9 positions match TRBD1. This CDR3 spans 15 amino acids. CDR1 is SEHNR, CDR2 FQNEAQ, per germline (reference sequence). Trimming at V came to 2 bases and at J to 7 bases, leaving 6 bases not matched to a gene. CDR3: CASSLTGTGHQPQHF. In DNA form, the CDR3 reads TGTGCCAGCAGCTTAACCGGGACAGGGCACCAGCCCCAGCATTTT.

In DNA form, the CDR3 reads TGTGCCAGCAGGGGAACTAGCGGGAGCGTCTTACAAGATACGCAGTATTTT. It specifies CASRGTSGSVLQDTQYF. The chain carries TRBV11-2 and TRBJ2-3; 11 nucleotides line up with TRBD2. The germline V gene has CDR1 SGHAT and CDR2 FQNNGV. The CDR3 runs to 17 residues. V lost 6 bases and J lost 5; bases outside the gene matches: 13.

The chain carries TRBV4-1 and TRBJ1-3, with unresolved D. Germline V lookup: CDR1 MGHRA, CDR2 YSYEKL. Trimming removed 1 base at V and 0 bases at J, with 10 bases between. The CDR3 length is 16 residues. The CDR3 DNA reads TGCGCCAGCAGCCAAGTTGACGGGGACTCTGGAAACACCATATATTTT. Protein: CASSQVDGDSGNTIYF.

V is TRBV29-1 and J is TRBJ2-7, with TRBD2 as a possible D gene (6 bases). The germline CDR1 and CDR2 sequences are SQVTM and ANQGSEA. Between the trimmed V and J ends, which lost 5 bases and 5 bases, there was a span of 10 bases. The length of the CDR3 is 11 residues. In nucleotides, the CDR3 is TGCAGCGTTTCGGGGGTCCACGAGCAGTACTTC. Protein sequence: CSVSGVHEQYF.